Shown below are 13 T cell receptor beta chains from a single sample sequenced in a study of shared clonotypes between healthy human individuals (dated by TCRdb to about 2020). Libraries were constructed by the immunoSEQ multiplex PCR assay. TCRdb's version of the immuneACCESS table is confined to in-frame rearrangements and falls short of the full clone set. An unresolved V gene accounts for under half of the shortfall where checked; the remainder is of unknown origin. This sample comprises about 2.4 million clones, approximately 93% of them detected only once. The ten largest clones take up roughly 0.36% of the sample. The sample was naive CD4+ T cells from PBMCs. The cell subset or site label, read with the paper, signifies: CD45RA+ positively selected. These TCRs come from a man between 18 and 29 years old in good health. Some clones in this sample may be carry-over from other donors' samples.

The J gene is TRBJ2-1, the V gene TRBV5-1; D remains ambiguous. The ends were cut back, 5 bases at V and 9 bases at J, with 9 bases in the middle. The CDR3 consists of 11 residues. Germline CDR1 is SGHRS and CDR2 is YFSETQ. The CDR3 loop reads CASRFSFEQFF. In nucleotides, the CDR3 is TGCGCCAGCAGGTTTAGCTTTGAGCAGTTCTTC.

The rearrangement joins TRBV15 to TRBJ1-2; D remains unclear. Germline V CDR1 and CDR2: LNHNV, YYDKDF (reference sequence). V was shortened by 0 bases and J by 2 bases, with 13 bases between the two germline ends. The CDR3 consists of 16 residues. As DNA, the CDR3 is TGTGCCACCAGCAGAGACTTCGGATTAGGAAACTATGGCTACACCTTC. Protein: CATSRDFGLGNYGYTF.

Comments on this clone: Mismatch with germline at one junction end may stem from a read error. CDR3 sequence (DNA): TGTGCCAGCAGAACAGGGAACCCCGGGGAGCTGTTTTTT. This encodes CASRTGNPGELFF. The chain couples TRBV7-9 to TRBJ2-2, with D possibly matching TRBD1 (6 bases). Germline V gene data show CDR1 as SEHNR and CDR2 as FQNEAQ (reference sequence). This CDR3 has 13 amino acids.

The CDR3 reads CASSPVAGGFSSYNEQFF. The CDR3 DNA is TGTGCCAGCTCACCAGTAGCGGGAGGGTTTAGCTCCTACAATGAGCAGTTCTTC. The rearrangement uses TRBV18 and TRBJ2-1; 11 nucleotides match TRBD2. Germline V lookup: CDR1 KGHSH, CDR2 LQKENI. The CDR3 runs to 18 residues. After removal of 2 bases from V and 0 bases from J, the junction contained 6 bases not matched to a gene.

V gene TRBV7-2 combines with J gene TRBJ2-2, with 10 bases fitting TRBD2. Germline V gene sequence: CDR1 SGHTA, CDR2 FQGNSA. The junction had 11 bases not matched to a gene; V was cut back by 7 bases and J by 6 bases. CDR3 length: 16 residues. CDR3 loop: CASTPHSSGSAGELFF. The CDR3 DNA reads TGTGCCAGCACCCCCCACTCTAGCGGGAGCGCCGGGGAGCTGTTTTTT. The full variable domain, completed using reference TRBV7-2 and TRBJ2-2, is GAGVSQSPSNKVTEKGKDVELRCDPISGHTALYWYRQSLGQGLEFLIYFQGNSAPDKSGLPSDRFSAERTGGSVSTLTIQRTQQEDSAVYLCASTPHSSGSAGELFFGEGSRLTVL.

The chain recombines TRBV25-1 with TRBJ1-1, with TRBD1 identical over 10 bases. V shed 6 bases and J 4 bases; nucleotides not matched to a gene: 11. The CDR3 contains 16 residues. The germline CDR1 and CDR2 sequences are MGHDK and SYGVNS. CDR3 loop: CASRSIPGQGTTEAFF. Here the CDR3 DNA reads TGTGCCAGCAGATCGATTCCGGGACAGGGGACCACTGAAGCTTTCTTT.

V and J are TRBV28 and TRBJ2-7, with D perhaps TRBD2 (7 bases). V shed 3 bases and J shed 5 bases, with 17 bases lying between them. CDR3 size: 15 residues. The germline V gene encodes CDR1 MDHEN and CDR2 SYDVKM. CDR3 region: CASSFLFGGADEQYF. CDR3 DNA: TGTGCCAGCAGTTTTCTATTTGGGGGGGCCGACGAGCAGTACTTC.

The chain carries TRBV19 and TRBJ2-1; D remains ambiguous. The CDR3 runs 16 residues. Germline CDR1 reads LNHDA; CDR2 reads SQIVND (reference sequence). The germline V and J ends were trimmed by 5 bases and 0 bases, with 14 bases remaining between them. Here the CDR3 reads CASSGWTHNSYNEQFF. CDR3 in DNA: TGTGCCAGTAGTGGGTGGACCCATAACTCCTACAATGAGCAGTTCTTC.

The chain has TRBV7-9 and TRBJ2-7; possibly TRBD1 for D (6 bases). The V gene lost 5 bases and the J gene lost 12 bases, with 17 bases spanning the gap. This CDR3 contains 12 residues. The germline CDR1 and CDR2 sequences are SEHNR and FQNEAQ (reference sequence). CDR3 loop: CASSPAPQGSYF. The CDR3 DNA reads TGTGCCAGCAGCCCAGCTCCACAGGGCTCGTACTTC.

In its sample, this clone was seen a few times. The CDR3 is CASSLTPLAGGTYEQYF. In DNA form, the CDR3 reads TGCGCCAGCAGCTTGACGCCACTAGCGGGAGGGACCTACGAGCAGTACTTC. This sequence joins TRBV5-1 and TRBJ2-7; 13 bases align to TRBD2. The length of the CDR3 is 17 residues. V gave up 1 base and J gave up 2 bases; unmatched junction bases: 6. Germline V lookup: CDR1 SGHRS, CDR2 YFSETQ.

The chain is built from TRBV7-5 and TRBJ1-5; the table's TRBD1 call for D was not verified on the DNA. TRBV7-5 is marked as a pseudogene. This CDR3 is built from 17 residues. The CDR3 region has the DNA TGTGTCAGAAGCCCGGAAACTTTGGGCAAACTCAATCAGCCCCAGCATTTT. Encoded protein: CVRSPETLGKLNQPQHF.

The rearrangement uses TRBV7-2 and TRBJ2-7; perhaps D is TRBD1 or TRBD2 (5 bases each). Per germline, CDR1 SGHTA and CDR2 FQGNSA. This CDR3 is built from 16 residues. V was clipped by 3 bases and J by 0 bases, with 15 bases between them. CDR3 DNA: TGTGCCAGCAGCTTCTCTAGTTGGGGGAGCTCCTACGAGCAGTACTTC. Protein: CASSFSSWGSSYEQYF.

This clone was seen only once. The chain recombines TRBV6-4 with TRBJ2-3, with 7 nucleotides matching TRBD2. The trim removed 7 bases at V and 3 bases at J, leaving 7 bases unmatched. Germline V gene data show CDR1 as MRHNA and CDR2 as SNTAGT. This CDR3 comprises 14 residues. The DNA of the CDR3 is TGTGCCAGCATGTTTGGCGGGAGAACAGATACGCAGTATTTT. It codes for CASMFGGRTDTQYF.